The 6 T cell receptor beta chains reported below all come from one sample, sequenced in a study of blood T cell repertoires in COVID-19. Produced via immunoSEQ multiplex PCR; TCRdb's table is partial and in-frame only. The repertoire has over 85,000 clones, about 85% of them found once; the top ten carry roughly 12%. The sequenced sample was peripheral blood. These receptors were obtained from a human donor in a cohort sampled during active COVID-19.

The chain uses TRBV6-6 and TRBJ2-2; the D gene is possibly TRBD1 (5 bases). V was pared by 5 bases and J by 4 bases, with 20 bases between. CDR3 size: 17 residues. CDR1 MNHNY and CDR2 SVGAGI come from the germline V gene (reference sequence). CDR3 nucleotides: TGTGCCAGCAGTCGCCTCAGGGCAGGGTGGGGCACCGGGGAGCTGTTTTTT. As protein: CASSRLRAGWGTGELFF.

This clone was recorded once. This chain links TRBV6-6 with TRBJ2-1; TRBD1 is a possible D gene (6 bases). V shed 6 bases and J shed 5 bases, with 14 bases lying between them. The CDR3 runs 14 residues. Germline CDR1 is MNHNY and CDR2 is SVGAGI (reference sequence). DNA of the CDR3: TGTGCCAGCAGGGGATGGGGGCATAACAATGAGCAGTTCTTC. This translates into CASRGWGHNNEQFF.

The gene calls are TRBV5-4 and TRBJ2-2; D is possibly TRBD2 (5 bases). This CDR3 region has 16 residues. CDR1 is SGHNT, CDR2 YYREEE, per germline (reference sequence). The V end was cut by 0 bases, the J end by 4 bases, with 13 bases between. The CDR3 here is CASSLGAPRGTGELFF. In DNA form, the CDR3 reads TGTGCCAGCAGCTTGGGGGCACCCCGGGGCACCGGGGAGCTGTTTTTT.

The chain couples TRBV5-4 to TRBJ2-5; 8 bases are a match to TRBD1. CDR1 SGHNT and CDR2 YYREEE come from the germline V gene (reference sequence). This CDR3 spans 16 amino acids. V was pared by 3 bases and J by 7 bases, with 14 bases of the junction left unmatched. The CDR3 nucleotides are TGTGCCAGCAGCTCATCAGCAGGGGGCGGCTTAGTGACCCAGTACTTC. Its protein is CASSSSAGGGLVTQYF. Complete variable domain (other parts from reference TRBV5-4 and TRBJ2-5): ETGVTQSPTHLIKTRGQQVTLRCSSQSGHNTVSWYQQALGQGPQFIFQYYREEENGRGNFPPRFSGLQFPNYSSELNVNALELDDSALYLCASSSSAGGGLVTQYFGPGTRLLVL.

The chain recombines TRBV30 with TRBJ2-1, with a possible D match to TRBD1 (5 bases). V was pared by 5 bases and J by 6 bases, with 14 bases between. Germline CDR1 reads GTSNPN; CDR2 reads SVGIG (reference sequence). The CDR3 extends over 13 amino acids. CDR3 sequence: CAWFRVGRNEQFF. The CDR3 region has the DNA TGTGCCTGGTTCAGGGTCGGCCGCAATGAGCAGTTCTTC.

DNA for the CDR3: TGTGCCAGCAGTCCTCGGCCGGGAGTCGACACCGGGGAGCTGTTTTTT. Protein sequence: CASSPRPGVDTGELFF. This sequence joins TRBV6-4 and TRBJ2-2; TRBD2 is a possible D gene (6 bases). CDR3 length: 16 amino acids. V lost 5 bases and J 3 bases, leaving 16 bases between the germline ends. In germline, CDR1 is MRHNA, CDR2 SNTAGT.